This T cell receptor (beta chain) originates from a study of PD-1 blockade in classical Hodgkin lymphoma. Study information: Nivolumab was given intravenously to patients at 3 mg/kg every 2 weeks. Findings and caveats of the study: Although disease activity or prior therapy may be involved, causes of the repertoire differences remain undefined. Exclusion was applied to patients who started nivolumab under 1 year after ASCT. By cycle point C4D1, TCR diversity had risen significantly in CD4+ cells (but not CD8+ cells).

About this clone: Its specificity is unknown.

Generated by immunoSEQ multiplex PCR, the TCRdb table keeps only in-frame clones and is missing some. The sample lists about 21,000 clones, 65% to 80% seen once, with around 1.2% in the top ten. Specified time point: cycle 4 day 1 (C4D1), after more than 5 weeks of nivolumab. All trial patients relapsed after autologous stem cell transplantation. Magnetic negative selection was used to purify CD4+ T cells from PBMCs that had been thawed. Looked up from germline, CDR1 is LNHDA and CDR2 is SQIVND (reference sequence). The CDR3 extends over 12 amino acids. Trimming removed 5 bases from V and 1 base from J, with 5 bases in between.

Sequencing was performed on CD4+ T cells from blood, taken before the fourth cycle of nivolumab. This clonotype originated in a human donor with classical Hodgkin lymphoma. The chain employs TRBV19 and TRBJ1-1; D is ambiguous. The CDR3 loop is CASSRWNTEAFF. CDR3 in DNA: TGTGCCAGTAGTCGGTGGAACACTGAAGCTTTCTTT.